Presented here are 7 T cell receptor beta chains from one specimen sequenced in a study of cytomegalovirus exposure and HLA in healthy donors. TCRdb keeps only in-frame clones here, not all; method: immunoSEQ multiplex PCR. The repertoire includes more than 250,000 clones, roughly 90% of them detected once, and approximately 0.84% sits in the top ten. Sequenced material: PBMCs. The receptors were sampled from a woman under 30 in good health and CMV-seronegative.

CDR3 in DNA: TGTGCCAGCAGCCTCGGGCGGGGCGAGGGACCCCAGCATTTT. It translates to CASSLGRGEGPQHF. This chain uses TRBV7-6 with TRBJ1-5, with D perhaps TRBD1 (5 bases). CDR1 is SGHVS, CDR2 FNYEAQ, per germline. The CDR3 extends over 14 amino acids. V dropped 5 bases and J dropped 10 bases, with 18 bases sitting between them.

A single count supports this clone. The chain combines TRBV6-6 with TRBJ1-1; 7 positions match TRBD1. V gave up 6 bases and J gave up 8 bases; unmatched junction bases: 6. The length of the CDR3 is 12 residues. Looked up from germline, CDR1 is MNHNY and CDR2 is SVGAGI (reference sequence). CDR3 sequence: CASRRTGSEAFF. The CDR3 nucleotides read TGTGCCAGCAGAAGGACAGGATCCGAAGCTTTCTTT.

V and J are TRBV29-1 and TRBJ1-1; the match to TRBD1 covers 7 bases. V lost 7 bases to trimming and J lost 2 bases; unmatched junction nucleotides: 4. The CDR3 has 12 amino acids. Germline CDR1 is SQVTM and CDR2 is ANQGSEA. The CDR3 nucleotides read TGCAGCGCCGACAGGGTTAACACTGAAGCTTTCTTT. It codes for CSADRVNTEAFF.

The rearrangement uses TRBV28 and TRBJ2-7, with 11 bases matching TRBD2. Losses at the gene ends were 8 bases for V and 7 bases for J; bases not matched to a gene: 13. CDR3 length: 15 residues. Looked up from germline, CDR1 is MDHEN and CDR2 is SYDVKM. CDR3 region: CASLAGGVVVKEQYF. The CDR3 bases are TGTGCCAGCTTAGCGGGAGGGGTTGTAGTAAAAGAGCAGTACTTC.

The chain links TRBV7-9 to TRBJ2-7, with 10 nucleotides matching TRBD2. Germline V gives CDR1 SEHNR, CDR2 FQNEAQ (reference sequence). The CDR3 consists of 18 residues. J gave up 2 bases and V 4 bases, and 14 bases lay outside the gene matches. The CDR3 sequence is CASSSLGLAGAVPYEQYF. The DNA for the CDR3 is TGTGCCAGCAGCTCCCTTGGGCTAGCGGGAGCCGTACCCTACGAGCAGTACTTC. The full variable domain, in which reference TRBV7-9 and TRBJ2-7 provide the parts outside the CDR3, is DTGVSQNPRHKITKRGQNVTFRCDPISEHNRLYWYRQTLGQGPEFLTYFQNEAQLEKSRLLSDRFSAERPKGSFSTLEIQRTEQGDSAMYLCASSSLGLAGAVPYEQYFGPGTRLTVT.

V gene TRBV28 combines with J gene TRBJ2-7, with 7 nucleotides matching TRBD1. With V trimmed by 5 bases and J by 4 bases, 11 bases remained unmatched. Germline V gene sequence: CDR1 MDHEN, CDR2 SYDVKM. This CDR3 spans 15 amino acids. The CDR3 DNA sequence: TGTGCCAGCAGTATAGGGACAGCCTATCCTTACGAGCAGTACTTC. This encodes CASSIGTAYPYEQYF.

The chain uses TRBV9 and TRBJ2-1; 9 nucleotides align to TRBD2. Trimming at V came to 3 bases and at J to 10 bases, leaving 8 bases not matched to a gene. The CDR3 contains 14 residues. Germline V gene sequence: CDR1 SGDLS, CDR2 YYNGEE. CDR3: CASSARLAEGEQFF. The CDR3 nucleotides read TGTGCCAGCAGCGCCCGACTAGCGGAAGGGGAGCAGTTCTTC.